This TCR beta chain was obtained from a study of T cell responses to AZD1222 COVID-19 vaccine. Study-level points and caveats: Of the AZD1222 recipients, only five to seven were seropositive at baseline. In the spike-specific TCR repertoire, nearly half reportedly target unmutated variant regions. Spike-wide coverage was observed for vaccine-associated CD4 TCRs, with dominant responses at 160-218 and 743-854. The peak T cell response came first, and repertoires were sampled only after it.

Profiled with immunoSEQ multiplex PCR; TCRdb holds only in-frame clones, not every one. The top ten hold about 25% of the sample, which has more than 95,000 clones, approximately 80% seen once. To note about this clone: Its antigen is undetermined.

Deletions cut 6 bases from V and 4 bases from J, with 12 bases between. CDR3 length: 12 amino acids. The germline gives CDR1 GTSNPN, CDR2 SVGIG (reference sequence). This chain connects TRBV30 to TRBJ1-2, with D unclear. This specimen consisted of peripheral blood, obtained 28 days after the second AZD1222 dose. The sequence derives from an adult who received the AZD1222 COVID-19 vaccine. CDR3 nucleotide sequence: TGTGCCTGCGGCAGGCCGTCCTATGGCTACACCTTC. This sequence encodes CACGRPSYGYTF.